This T cell receptor (beta chain) stems from a study of T cells after yellow fever vaccination. Study information: For low cell numbers, libraries were made with SMART-Seq v4 Ultra Low Input.

Germline lookup yields CDR1 GTSNPN and CDR2 SVGIG (reference sequence). This CDR3 has 16 amino acids. Trimming removed 4 bases from V and 4 bases from J, with 23 bases in between. Synthesis of TCR cDNA relied on 5'RACE template switching, which attached a universal primer site and UMIs. TCRdb recomputed calls from the 5' RACE reads with MiXCR, one row per CDR3 protein. The sample comprises hundreds of thousands of distinct CDR3 sequences, around an eighth of which are singletons, and over 11% rests with the top ten. The V and J genes are TRBV30 and TRBJ2-7; D possibly matches TRBD1 or TRBD2 (5 bases each). This receptor was taken from a man between 25 and 39 years old who received the YFV17D yellow fever vaccine. The sequencing here drew on PBMCs, taken on the day of the yellow fever booster vaccination. CDR3 bases: TGTGCCTGGAACAGACCATCGACCCCGGGGCCATACGAGCAGTACTTC. Translated: CAWNRPSTPGPYEQYF. Together with reference TRBV30 and TRBJ2-7, the CDR3 gives the full variable domain: SQTIHQWPATLVQPVGSPLSLECTVEGTSNPNLYWYRQAAGRGLQLLFYSVGIGQISSEVPQNLSASRPQDRQFILSSKKLLLSDSGFYLCAWNRPSTPGPYEQYFGPGTRLTVT.